These 10 T cell receptor beta chains share one sample of origin, sequenced in a study of CD8+CD57+ T cells in acquired aplastic anemia. The template used for profiling TCR beta VDJ and CDR3 was genomic DNA. MiXCR was run by TCRdb on the reads, yielding one entry per CDR3 protein. The repertoire holds 120,000 or so distinct CDR3 sequences, with about 40% as singletons. All sequencing subjects had displayed CD8+CD57+ cell expansion on flow cytometry. Sequencing input: sorted CD4+, CD8+, or CD8+CD57+ T cells (not recorded which) from PBMCs. The receptors were gathered from a human donor with aplastic anemia.

This clonotype was counted once. The rearrangement uses TRBV11-2 and TRBJ1-6; D unresolved. The V and J ends lost 0 bases and 2 bases respectively, with 8 bases between them. The CDR3 runs 16 residues. Germline-derived CDR1 and CDR2 are SGHAT and FQNNGV. CDR3 bases: TGTGCCAGCAGCTTAGAGAGCAGCGCCTATAATTCACCCCTCCACTTT. It yields the protein CASSLESSAYNSPLHF.

This clonotype occurred many times. The V call is TRBV11-2, the J call TRBJ2-7; D tentatively fits TRBD1 or TRBD2 (5 bases each). CDR1 and CDR2 from the germline V gene are SGHAT and FQNNGV. Trimming left V 5 bases short and J 0 bases short, with 14 bases between. This CDR3 region has 15 residues. CDR3 sequence reads: CASSPDGTGSYEQYF. CDR3 coding DNA: TGTGCCAGCAGCCCTGACGGGACGGGCTCCTACGAGCAGTACTTC. Using reference TRBV11-2 and TRBJ2-7 for the parts outside the CDR3, the full variable domain is EAGVAQSPRYKIIEKRQSVAFWCNPISGHATLYWYQQILGQGPKLLIQFQNNGVVDDSQLPKDRFSAERLKGVDSTLKIQPAKLEDSAVYLCASSPDGTGSYEQYFGPGTRLTVT.

Only a few counts were recorded for this clonotype. The rearrangement links TRBV14 to TRBJ2-1; no firm D call. Germline CDR1 and CDR2: SGHDN and FVKESK. Between the trimmed V and J ends, which lost 4 bases and 3 bases, there was a span of 16 bases. This CDR3 region has 16 residues. The CDR3 region has the DNA TGTGCCAGCAGCCCACACGGGCTCAACGGCTACAATGAGCAGTTCTTC. Translating it yields CASSPHGLNGYNEQFF.

This clonotype was picked up many times. The V call is TRBV4-2, the J call TRBJ1-2; D perhaps matches TRBD1 (5 bases). The CDR3 consists of 12 residues. Trimming removed 2 bases from V and 6 bases from J, with 7 bases in between. The germline V gene has CDR1 LGHNA and CDR2 YNFKEQ. CDR3 nucleotides: TGTGCCAGCAGCCAACAAGGGGATGGCTACACCTTC. This gives the protein CASSQQGDGYTF.

This clonotype was picked up many times. The chain combines TRBV20-1 with TRBJ2-3; D is unresolved. Trimming stripped 3 bases from V and 4 bases from J, with 8 bases between. This CDR3 is built from 12 residues. Germline-derived CDR1 and CDR2 are DFQATT and SNEGSKA (reference sequence). The CDR3 reads CSASSLADTQYF. In nucleotides, the CDR3 is TGCAGTGCTAGTAGTCTTGCAGATACGCAGTATTTT.

The rearrangement uses TRBV19 and TRBJ2-5, with TRBD2 as a possible D gene (6 bases). The V and J ends lost 6 bases and 5 bases respectively, with 22 bases between them. This CDR3 is 16 amino acids long. Germline V gene data show CDR1 as LNHDA and CDR2 as SQIVND (reference sequence). The CDR3 coding sequence is TGTGCCAGTAGCTCGGGGGAACAGAGGGCTTGGGAGACCCAGTACTTC. The encoded protein is CASSSGEQRAWETQYF.

The rearrangement links TRBV20-1 to TRBJ1-5, with D possibly TRBD1 on 6 matching bases. The CDR3 runs to 15 residues. V lost 3 bases to trimming and J lost 0 bases, with 12 bases between them. Looked up from germline, CDR1 is DFQATT and CDR2 is SNEGSKA (reference sequence). CDR3 DNA: TGCAGTGCTAGCCCAACAGGGTCTAGCAATCAGCCCCAGCATTTT. This sequence encodes CSASPTGSSNQPQHF.

The rearrangement uses TRBV5-1 and TRBJ1-3; 7 bases agree with TRBD1. The ends lost 4 bases at V and 9 bases at J; junction bases unmatched: 16. CDR3 length: 16 residues. CDR1 and CDR2 from the germline V gene are SGHRS and YFSETQ. The CDR3 nucleotides are TGCGCCAGCAGCCGCGACCGACAGGGAATCCCTAGCACCATATATTTT. Translation: CASSRDRQGIPSTIYF.

The chain couples TRBV19 to TRBJ2-6; D is ambiguous. The V and J ends lost 6 bases and 0 bases respectively, with 18 bases between them. The germline V gene encodes CDR1 LNHDA and CDR2 SQIVND (reference sequence). The CDR3 covers 18 residues. The CDR3 sequence: CASSTLQSAYSGANVLTF. CDR3 DNA: TGTGCCAGTAGCACCCTACAGAGTGCCTACTCTGGGGCCAACGTCCTGACTTTC.

The chain has TRBV2 and TRBJ2-7, with 7 bases that match TRBD1. Germline V CDR1 and CDR2: SNHLY, FYNNEI. Germline trimming cut 4 bases from V and 5 bases from J; bases unmatched to any gene: 8. This CDR3 region has 14 residues. The CDR3 DNA sequence: TGTGCCAGCAGTGTTACAGGGGAATACGACGAGCAGTACTTC. Its translation is CASSVTGEYDEQYF.